These T cell receptor beta chains were read from a single sample in a study of shared clonotypes between healthy human individuals. The method was immunoSEQ multiplex PCR; TCRdb's version includes in-frame clones alone and lacks a portion of them. The sample shows about 1.5 million clones, under 99% of them seen only once. The sample taken for sequencing was naive CD4+ T cells sorted from blood. Source of these receptors: a man aged 25 to 40 in good health. Both conserved end residues are part of each CDR3. A D gene is named only where the DNA matches it firmly. Size values are once, few and many counts, or a class for expanded clones, and some rows have none.

V gene,D gene,J gene,clone size,CDR3 DNA,CDR3 protein
TRBV18,TRBD2,TRBJ2-5,NA,TGTGCCAGCTCACCATTTCACGGTTGGCGGGGGATCGAAGGAGAGACCCAGTACTTC,CASSPFHGWRGIEGETQYF
TRBV6-5,NA,TRBJ2-5,NA,TGTGCCAGCAGCCGCTCCGGGTCGGGTCAAGAGACCCAGTACTTC,CASSRSGSGQETQYF
TRBV7-2,TRBD2,TRBJ2-1,NA,TGTGCCACTCAGATAGCGGGAGTCTACAATGAGCAGTTCTTC,CATQIAGVYNEQFF
TRBV4-3,NA,TRBJ2-3,NA,TGCGCCAGCAGCCAGATACCCGGCCAGGGGGGCGGTACGCAGTATTTT,CASSQIPGQGGGTQYF
TRBV9,NA,TRBJ1-3,NA,TGTGCCAGCAGCGTAGTTCCCCGGGGCCACTCTGGAAACACCATATATTTT,CASSVVPRGHSGNTIYF
TRBV6-1,NA,TRBJ2-5,NA,TGTGCCAGCAGTGAAGAGGGGAGTACCCAGTACTTC,CASSEEGSTQYF
TRBV2,TRBD1,TRBJ1-2,NA,TGTGCCAGCCGGGGGACAGCTGGTTACACCTTC,CASRGTAGYTF
TRBV25-1,TRBD1,TRBJ1-1,NA,TGTGCCAGCAGTGAATCCGGGACAGTCACTGAAGCTTTCTTT,CASSESGTVTEAFF
TRBV5-1,NA,TRBJ2-6,NA,TGCGCCAGCAGCTTGGCCTTGTCTGGGGCCAACGTCCTGACTTTC,CASSLALSGANVLTF
TRBV7-8,NA,TRBJ2-2,NA,TGTGCCAGCAGCTTACCGGGAGATCATACGAACACCGGGGAGCTGTTTTTT,CASSLPGDHTNTGELFF
TRBV5-1,TRBD1,TRBJ1-1,NA,TGCGCCAGCAGCTTACAGGGGGTGAATGAAGCTTTCTTT,CASSLQGVNEAFF
TRBV5-6,TRBD1,TRBJ2-1,NA,TGTGCCAGCAGCCGCGTGGGGGACAGGGGCGCCTACAATGAGCAGTTCTTC,CASSRVGDRGAYNEQFF
TRBV27,TRBD1,TRBJ2-7,NA,TGTGCCAGCAGTTTCGGTCAGGGGGACTACGAGCAGTACTTC,CASSFGQGDYEQYF
TRBV29-1,NA,TRBJ1-2,NA,TGCAGCGTTTCGGGGGCGCGTAGACGATATGGCTACACCTTC,CSVSGARRRYGYTF
TRBV18,TRBD1,TRBJ2-7,NA,TGTGCCAGCTCGGCCGGGACAGGGGTGGACGAGCAGTACTTC,CASSAGTGVDEQYF
TRBV15,NA,TRBJ2-7,NA,TGTGCCACCAGCAGAGAAGATGGGAGGTCCTACGAGCAGTACTTC,CATSREDGRSYEQYF
TRBV20-1,NA,TRBJ1-2,NA,TGCAGTCCAGGGCTGGAGGGCTACACCTTC,CSPGLEGYTF
TRBV5-5,NA,TRBJ1-1,NA,TGTGCCAGCAGCTTGGTGACCGCACCTACTGAAGCTTTCTTT,CASSLVTAPTEAFF
TRBV5-1,NA,TRBJ2-1,NA,TGCGCCAGCAGCTTGGAGCAGGGCCGGAGCTCCTACAATGAGCAGTTCTTC,CASSLEQGRSSYNEQFF
TRBV11-2,NA,TRBJ2-7,NA,TGTGCCAGCGCCCCCCAGATGATGGCCGAGCAGTACTTC,CASAPQMMAEQYF
TRBV11-2,NA,TRBJ2-1,NA,TGTGCCAGCAGTTCCTCCTCGTACAATGAGCAGTTCTTC,CASSSSSYNEQFF
TRBV7-2,NA,TRBJ2-3,once,TGTGCCAGCAGCTCCAGAGACACAGATACGCAGTATTTT,CASSSRDTDTQYF
TRBV11-2,TRBD1,TRBJ2-2,NA,TGTGCCAGCAGCTTAAGAGGGGGCGAAACCGGGGAGCTGTTTTTT,CASSLRGGETGELFF
TRBV5-1,NA,TRBJ2-2,NA,TGCGCCAGCAGCTTGGTTCCTACCGGGGAGCTGTTTTTT,CASSLVPTGELFF
TRBV7-9,NA,TRBJ2-5,NA,TGTGCCAGCAGCACCCGACAGAGGGCGAGTCGGGGTTGGGAGACCCAGTACTTC,CASSTRQRASRGWETQYF
TRBV29-1,TRBD2,TRBJ2-1,NA,TGCAGCGTTGTTGCGCTAGCGGGAGGCAATGAGCAGTTCTTC,CSVVALAGGNEQFF
TRBV5-1,TRBD1,TRBJ1-1,NA,TGCGCCAGCAGCTTGCCCATGGGACAGGGGAACACTGAAGCTTTCTTT,CASSLPMGQGNTEAFF
TRBV27,NA,TRBJ1-2,NA,TGTGCCAGCAGGAGGACGCCCTACTATGGCTACACCTTC,CASRRTPYYGYTF
TRBV5-5,NA,TRBJ2-1,NA,TGTGCCAGCAGCCGCGAGGGGGGCAAGAATGAGCAGTTCTTC,CASSREGGKNEQFF
TRBV2,TRBD1,TRBJ2-1,NA,TGTGCCAGCAGTGATCAAGGGGGCCGCTACAATGAGCAGTTCTTC,CASSDQGGRYNEQFF
TRBV6-6,NA,TRBJ1-1,NA,TGTGCCAGCAGTTACTCCACAGGACGAGGGAACACTGAAGCTTTCTTT,CASSYSTGRGNTEAFF
TRBV2,TRBD1,TRBJ1-3,NA,TGTGCCAGCAGTTGGGACAGGGTTGGAAACACCATATATTTT,CASSWDRVGNTIYF
TRBV30,TRBD2,TRBJ2-7,NA,TGTGCCTGGAGTAGGACTAGCGGGAGTTACGAGCAGTACTTC,CAWSRTSGSYEQYF
TRBV7-9,NA,TRBJ2-5,NA,TGTGCCAGCAGCCGCGGAATGACCCAGTACTTC,CASSRGMTQYF
TRBV7-2,NA,TRBJ1-3,NA,TGTGCCAGCAGCTTCTGGGGGGCTGGAAACACCATATATTTT,CASSFWGAGNTIYF
TRBV28,NA,TRBJ1-4,NA,TGTGCCAGCAGTTTTACTGGGCGGGGGCCTCAAAAACTGTTTTTT,CASSFTGRGPQKLFF
TRBV7-9,NA,TRBJ2-7,NA,TGTGCCAGCAGCTTAGAAGGGGGGATCTACGAGCAGTACTTC,CASSLEGGIYEQYF
TRBV4-3,TRBD2,TRBJ2-7,NA,TGCGCCAGCAGCCAAGGGAGCGGGAGTGGCGAGCAGTACTTC,CASSQGSGSGEQYF
TRBV25-1,TRBD2,TRBJ2-1,once,TGTGCCAGCAGTGAATACCAGACTAGCGGGAGGGTTAGCAATGAGCAGTTCTTC,CASSEYQTSGRVSNEQFF
TRBV5-4,NA,TRBJ2-1,NA,TGTGCCAGCAGCTTGGTCGGGGGAGGTTACAATGAGCAGTTCTTC,CASSLVGGGYNEQFF
TRBV10-3,TRBD2,TRBJ2-7,NA,TGTGCCATCAGTGAGGCGGGAGGGGGCAACGAGCAGTACTTC,CAISEAGGGNEQYF
TRBV10-2,NA,TRBJ1-1,NA,TGCGCCAGCAGGAGACCGTTGGGGGGTGGAAAGAACACTGAAGCTTTCTTT,CASRRPLGGGKNTEAFF
TRBV19,TRBD1,TRBJ2-7,NA,TGTGCCAGTAGTTACAGGGGATATAGCTCCTACGAGCAGTACTTC,CASSYRGYSSYEQYF
TRBV28,NA,TRBJ1-1,once,TGTGCCAGCAGTTTATATGACAGGAACACTGAAGCTTTCTTT,CASSLYDRNTEAFF
TRBV6-5,NA,TRBJ2-7,NA,TGTGCCAGCAGTGCACTGAGGACTCTTACCTACGAGCAGTACTTC,CASSALRTLTYEQYF
TRBV6-5,NA,TRBJ1-4,NA,TGTGCCAGCAGCAACCCCGGCGGGGAAAAACTGTTTTTT,CASSNPGGEKLFF
TRBV5-4,TRBD1,TRBJ2-7,NA,TGTGCCAGCAGCAGGACGGACAGGGACGAGCAGTACTTC,CASSRTDRDEQYF
TRBV30,NA,TRBJ1-3,NA,TGTGCCTGGATATCGCAACTGGGAAACACCATATATTTT,CAWISQLGNTIYF
TRBV11-2,NA,TRBJ1-1,NA,TGTGCCAGCAGCCTGTCTCTAATGAACACTGAAGCTTTCTTT,CASSLSLMNTEAFF